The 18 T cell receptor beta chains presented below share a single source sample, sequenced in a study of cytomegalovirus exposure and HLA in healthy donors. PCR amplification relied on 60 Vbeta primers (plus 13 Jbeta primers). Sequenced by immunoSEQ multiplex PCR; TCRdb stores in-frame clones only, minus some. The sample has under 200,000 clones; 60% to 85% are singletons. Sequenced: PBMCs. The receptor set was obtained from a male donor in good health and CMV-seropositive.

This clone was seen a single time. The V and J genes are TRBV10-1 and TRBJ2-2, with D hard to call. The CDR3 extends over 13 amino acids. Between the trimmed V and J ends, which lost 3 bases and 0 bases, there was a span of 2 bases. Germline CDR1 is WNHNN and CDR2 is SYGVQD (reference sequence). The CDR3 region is CASSDANTGELFF. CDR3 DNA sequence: TGCGCCAGCAGTGACGCGAACACCGGGGAGCTGTTTTTT.

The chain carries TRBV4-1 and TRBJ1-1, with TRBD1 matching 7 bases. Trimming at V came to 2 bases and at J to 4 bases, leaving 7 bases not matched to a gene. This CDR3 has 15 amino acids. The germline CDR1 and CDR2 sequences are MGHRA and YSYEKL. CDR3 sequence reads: CASSQRTGVPTEAFF. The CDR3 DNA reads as TGCGCCAGCAGCCAACGAACAGGGGTCCCCACTGAAGCTTTCTTT.

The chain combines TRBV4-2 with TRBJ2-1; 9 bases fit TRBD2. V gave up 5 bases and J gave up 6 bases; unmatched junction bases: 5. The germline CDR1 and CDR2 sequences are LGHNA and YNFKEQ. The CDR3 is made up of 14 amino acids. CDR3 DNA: TGTGCCAGCAGCATAAAAGCGGGGGGCAATGAGCAGTTCTTC. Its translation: CASSIKAGGNEQFF.

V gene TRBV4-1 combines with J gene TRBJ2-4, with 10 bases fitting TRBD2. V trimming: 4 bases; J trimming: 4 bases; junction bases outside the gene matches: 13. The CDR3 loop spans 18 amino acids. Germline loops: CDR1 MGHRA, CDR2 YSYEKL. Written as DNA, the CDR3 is TGCGCCAGCAGCCCTCTGACTTTGAGCGGGGGGGAAAAAAACATTCAGTACTTC. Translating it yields CASSPLTLSGGEKNIQYF.

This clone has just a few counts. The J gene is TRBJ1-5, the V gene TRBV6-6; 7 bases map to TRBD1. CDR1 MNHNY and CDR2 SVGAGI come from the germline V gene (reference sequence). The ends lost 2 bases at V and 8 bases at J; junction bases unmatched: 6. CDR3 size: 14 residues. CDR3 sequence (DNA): TGTGCCAGCAGTTACATCGACAGGGTTAAGCCCCAGCATTTT. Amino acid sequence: CASSYIDRVKPQHF.

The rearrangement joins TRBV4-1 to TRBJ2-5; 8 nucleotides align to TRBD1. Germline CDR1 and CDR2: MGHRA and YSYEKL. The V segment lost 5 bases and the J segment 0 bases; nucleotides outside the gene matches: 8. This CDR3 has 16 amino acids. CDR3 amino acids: CASSVRPTGDQETQYF. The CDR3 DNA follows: TGCGCCAGCAGCGTTCGTCCGACAGGGGACCAAGAGACCCAGTACTTC.

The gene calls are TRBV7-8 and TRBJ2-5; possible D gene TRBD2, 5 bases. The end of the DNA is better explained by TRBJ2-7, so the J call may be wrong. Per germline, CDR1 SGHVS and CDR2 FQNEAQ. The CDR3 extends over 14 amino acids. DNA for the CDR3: TGTGCCAGCATGGACCCCGACCGGGGTGTCGAGCAGTACTTC. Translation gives CASMDPDRGVEQYF.

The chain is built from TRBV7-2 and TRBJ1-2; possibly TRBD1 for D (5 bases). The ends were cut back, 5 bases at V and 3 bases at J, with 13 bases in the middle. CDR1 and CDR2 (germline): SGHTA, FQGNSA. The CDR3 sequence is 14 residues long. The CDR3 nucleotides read TGTGCCAGCAGCCCCAGACAGCTTGACTATGGCTACACCTTC. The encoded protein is CASSPRQLDYGYTF.

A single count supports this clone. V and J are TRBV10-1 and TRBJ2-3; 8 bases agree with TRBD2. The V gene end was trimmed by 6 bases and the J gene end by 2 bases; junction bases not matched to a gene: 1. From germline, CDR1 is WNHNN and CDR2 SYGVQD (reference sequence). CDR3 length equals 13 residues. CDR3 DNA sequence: TGCGCCAGCAGCGGGGGGGCCACAGATACGCAGTATTTT. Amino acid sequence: CASSGGATDTQYF.

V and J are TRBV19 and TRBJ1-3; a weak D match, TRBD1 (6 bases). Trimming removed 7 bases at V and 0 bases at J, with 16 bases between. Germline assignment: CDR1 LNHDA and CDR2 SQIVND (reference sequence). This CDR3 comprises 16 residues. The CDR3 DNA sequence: TGTGCCAGTACCCGGGGACAAACCAGCTCTGGAAACACCATATATTTT. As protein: CASTRGQTSSGNTIYF.

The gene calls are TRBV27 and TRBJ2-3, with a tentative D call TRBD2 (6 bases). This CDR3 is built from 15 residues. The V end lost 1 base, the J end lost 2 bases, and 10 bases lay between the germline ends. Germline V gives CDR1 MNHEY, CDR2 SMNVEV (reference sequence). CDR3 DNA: TGTGCCAGCAGTTTATGGCCGGGAGCCACAGATACGCAGTATTTT. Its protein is CASSLWPGATDTQYF.

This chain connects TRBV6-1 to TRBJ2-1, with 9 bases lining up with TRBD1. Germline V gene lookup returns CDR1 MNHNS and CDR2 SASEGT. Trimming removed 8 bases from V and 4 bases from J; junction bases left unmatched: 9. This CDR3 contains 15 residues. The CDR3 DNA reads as TGTGCCAGCGGAAGCGGGACAGGGTCATACAATGAGCAGTTCTTC. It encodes CASGSGTGSYNEQFF.

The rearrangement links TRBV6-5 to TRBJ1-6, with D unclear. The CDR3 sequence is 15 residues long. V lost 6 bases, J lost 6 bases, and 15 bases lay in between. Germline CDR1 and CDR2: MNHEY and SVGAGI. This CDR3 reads CASRPAGAFNSPLHF. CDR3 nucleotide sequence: TGTGCCAGCAGGCCCGCGGGAGCTTTTAATTCACCCCTCCACTTT.

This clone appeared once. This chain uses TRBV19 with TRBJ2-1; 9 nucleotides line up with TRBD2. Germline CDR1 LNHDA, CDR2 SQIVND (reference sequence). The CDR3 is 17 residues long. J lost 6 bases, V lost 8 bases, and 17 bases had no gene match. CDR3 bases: TGTGCCAGTTTGGGAGGTAGCGGGGGACCAGCGATCAATGAGCAGTTCTTC. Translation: CASLGGSGGPAINEQFF. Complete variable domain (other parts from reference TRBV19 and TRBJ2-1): DGGITQSPKYLFRKEGQNVTLSCEQNLNHDAMYWYRQDPGQGLRLIYYSQIVNDFQKGDIAEGYSVSREKKESFPLTVTSAQKNPTAFYLCASLGGSGGPAINEQFFGPGTRLTVL.

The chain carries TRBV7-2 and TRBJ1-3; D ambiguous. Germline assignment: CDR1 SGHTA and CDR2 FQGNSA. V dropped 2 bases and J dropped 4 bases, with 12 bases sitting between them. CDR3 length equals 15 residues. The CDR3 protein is CASSLNDGSGNTIYF. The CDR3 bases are TGTGCCAGCAGCTTAAATGACGGGAGCGGAAACACCATATATTTT.

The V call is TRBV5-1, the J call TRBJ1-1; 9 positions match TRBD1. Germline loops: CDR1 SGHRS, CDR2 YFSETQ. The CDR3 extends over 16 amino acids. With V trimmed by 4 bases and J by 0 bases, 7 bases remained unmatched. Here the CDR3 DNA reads TGCGCCAGCAGCAACGGACAGGGGTTAATGAACACTGAAGCTTTCTTT. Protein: CASSNGQGLMNTEAFF. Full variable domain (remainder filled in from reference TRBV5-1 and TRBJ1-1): KAGVTQTPRYLIKTRGQQVTLSCSPISGHRSVSWYQQTPGQGLQFLFEYFSETQRNKGNFPGRFSGRQFSNSRSEMNVSTLELGDSALYLCASSNGQGLMNTEAFFGQGTRLTVV.

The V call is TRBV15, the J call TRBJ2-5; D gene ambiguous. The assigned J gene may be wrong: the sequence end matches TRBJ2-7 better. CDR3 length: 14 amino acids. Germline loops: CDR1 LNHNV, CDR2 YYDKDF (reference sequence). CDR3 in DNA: TGTGCCACCAGCAGAGGACGTAGTAACTACGAGCAGTACTTC. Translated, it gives CATSRGRSNYEQYF.

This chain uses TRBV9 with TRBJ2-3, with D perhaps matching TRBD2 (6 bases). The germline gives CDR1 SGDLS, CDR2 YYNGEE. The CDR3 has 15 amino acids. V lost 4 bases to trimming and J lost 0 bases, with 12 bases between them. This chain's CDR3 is CASSSTGTSTDTQYF. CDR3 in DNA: TGTGCCAGCAGCAGCACCGGGACTAGCACAGATACGCAGTATTTT.